The 14 T cell receptor beta chains below were found in one sample sequenced in a study of T cell responses to AZD1222 COVID-19 vaccine. Clones were sequenced by immunoSEQ multiplex PCR, and TCRdb holds only the in-frame ones, with some missing. The sample has about 100,000 clones, about nine tenths seen once. The sequenced sample was peripheral blood, obtained on day 0 of AZD1222 vaccination. The receptors were sampled from an adult in good health.

This chain links TRBV4-1 with TRBJ2-7; maybe TRBD1 (5 bases). CDR3 length: 16 amino acids. Trimming took off 2 bases at V and 3 bases at J, with 17 bases between the two ends. Germline lookup yields CDR1 MGHRA and CDR2 YSYEKL. The CDR3 nucleotides read TGCGCCAGCAGCCAATCGGACACCCTCGTCCTCTACGAGCAGTACTTC. The encoded protein is CASSQSDTLVLYEQYF.

The chain recombines TRBV6-6 with TRBJ2-5; D unclear. Germline CDR1 is MNHNY and CDR2 is SVGAGI (reference sequence). CDR3 size: 12 residues. V shed 10 bases and J shed 4 bases, with 13 bases lying between them. As DNA, the CDR3 is TGTGCCACCTACGGGTTCGCAGAGACCCAGTACTTC. This sequence encodes CATYGFAETQYF.

This chain joins TRBV18 and TRBJ2-3, with 9 bases matching TRBD1. V was pared by 2 bases and J by 6 bases, with 9 bases of the junction left unmatched. The CDR3 spans 16 residues. Germline V gene lookup returns CDR1 KGHSH and CDR2 LQKENI. The CDR3 DNA follows: TGTGCCAGCTCACCAATCTCCGGGACAGGGTTGGATACGCAGTATTTT. It translates to CASSPISGTGLDTQYF.

This clone was picked up a small number of times. The chain carries TRBV6-5 and TRBJ2-7; 7 nucleotides match TRBD1. CDR1 is MNHEY and CDR2 is SVGAGI in the germline V gene. The CDR3 sequence is 12 residues long. V was clipped by 6 bases and J by 5 bases; unmatched bases: 4. CDR3 amino acids: CASSNDRDEQYF. The CDR3 nucleotides are TGTGCCAGCAGCAATGACAGGGACGAGCAGTACTTC.

This clone was seen a single time. The chain links TRBV29-1 to TRBJ2-5, with 7 bases matching TRBD2. Germline assignment: CDR1 SQVTM and CDR2 ANQGSEA. V was clipped by 4 bases and J by 4 bases; unmatched bases: 6. The CDR3 runs to 13 residues. In nucleotides, the CDR3 is TGCAGCGTTGGGGGCGGGGGAGGAGAGACCCAGTACTTC. It yields the protein CSVGGGGGETQYF.

The genes are TRBV27 and TRBJ2-5, with D tentatively TRBD2 (5 bases). Germline loops: CDR1 MNHEY, CDR2 SMNVEV (reference sequence). Deletions cut 5 bases from V and 0 bases from J, with 13 bases between. This CDR3 is 15 amino acids long. The CDR3 bases are TGTGCCAGCAGTCCGACTATTGGGAACCAAGAGACCCAGTACTTC. Translating gives CASSPTIGNQETQYF.

This clone is a singleton in its sample. This rearrangement joins TRBV3-1 (or the pseudogene TRBV3-2) to TRBJ2-7, with D perhaps matching TRBD2 (6 bases). The CDR3 extends over 13 amino acids. Germline V CDR1 and CDR2: LGHDT, YNNKEL (reference sequence). Trimming left V 0 bases short and J 6 bases short, with 9 bases between. The CDR3, as DNA: TGTGCCAGCAGCCAAGACGGGGGTAGCGAGCAGTACTTC. Residues: CASSQDGGSEQYF.

The V call is TRBV27, the J call TRBJ2-5, with 12 positions matching TRBD2. V lost 6 bases and J lost 5; bases outside the gene matches: 7. Germline CDR1 is MNHEY and CDR2 is SMNVEV (reference sequence). The CDR3 length is 15 residues. The CDR3 DNA follows: TGTGCCAGCAGCTTACTAGCGGGAGGTATGGAGACCCAGTACTTC. This gives the protein CASSLLAGGMETQYF.

This clone was seen a few times. The chain combines TRBV9 with TRBJ1-2, with D tentatively TRBD1 (5 bases). The CDR3 contains 12 residues. The V end lost 3 bases, the J end lost 7 bases, and 10 bases lay between the germline ends. CDR1 and CDR2 from the germline V gene are SGDLS and YYNGEE. CDR3 bases: TGTGCCAGCAGCGCGTCAGGGTTTGGCTACACCTTC. Protein sequence: CASSASGFGYTF.

CDR3: CAWSRGDWGTGELFF. DNA of the CDR3: TGTGCCTGGAGTCGAGGGGATTGGGGCACCGGGGAGCTGTTTTTT. The chain links TRBV30 to TRBJ2-2; the D gene could be TRBD1 or TRBD2 (5 bases each). Germline-derived CDR1 and CDR2 are GTSNPN and SVGIG (reference sequence). The CDR3 loop spans 15 amino acids. The germline V and J ends were trimmed by 2 bases and 4 bases, with 14 bases remaining between them.

The chain employs TRBV6-5 and TRBJ1-4; 7 bases line up with TRBD1. This CDR3 region has 14 residues. Germline assignment: CDR1 MNHEY and CDR2 SVGAGI. V was clipped by 10 bases and J by 4 bases; unmatched bases: 9. This chain's CDR3 is CATRGQALNEKLFF. In DNA, the CDR3 is TGTGCCACACGAGGACAGGCCCTTAATGAAAAACTGTTTTTT.

The sample holds a few counts of this clone. The V gene is TRBV11-2, the J gene TRBJ2-7, with unresolved D. Germline-derived CDR1 and CDR2 are SGHAT and FQNNGV. This CDR3 has 16 residues. The V gene lost 2 bases and the J gene lost 0 bases, with 14 bases spanning the gap. The CDR3 DNA sequence: TGTGCCAGCAGCTTATCACGGGTCCCCCTCTCCTACGAGCAGTACTTC. Translated: CASSLSRVPLSYEQYF.

This clone was found once. The rearrangement uses TRBV7-2 and TRBJ1-1, with 7 positions matching TRBD1. Germline values: CDR1 SGHTA, CDR2 FQGNSA. The CDR3 extends over 15 amino acids. Trimming removed 2 bases from V and 6 bases from J; junction bases left unmatched: 9. CDR3 protein: CASSLRQGGGSEAFF. The CDR3 coding sequence is TGTGCCAGCAGCTTACGACAGGGCGGGGGGTCTGAAGCTTTCTTT. The full variable domain, in which reference TRBV7-2 and TRBJ1-1 provide the parts outside the CDR3, is GAGVSQSPSNKVTEKGKDVELRCDPISGHTALYWYRQSLGQGLEFLIYFQGNSAPDKSGLPSDRFSAERTGGSVSTLTIQRTQQEDSAVYLCASSLRQGGGSEAFFGQGTRLTVV.

The chain links TRBV6-1 to TRBJ1-4; 7 positions match TRBD1. The CDR3 is 14 amino acids. After removal of 1 base from V and 8 bases from J, the junction contained 4 bases not matched to a gene. CDR1 MNHNS and CDR2 SASEGT come from the germline V gene. CDR3 residues: CASSEGQGSEKLFF. The DNA for the CDR3 is TGTGCCAGCAGTGAAGGACAGGGTAGCGAAAAACTGTTTTTT.